Sequencing of this T cell receptor beta chain was carried out in a study of T cell responses to AZD1222 COVID-19 vaccine. Germline-derived CDR1 and CDR2 are MNHEY and SVGEGT. CDR3 size: 13 residues. V gave up 5 bases and J gave up 2 bases, with 10 bases separating them. TCRdb keeps only in-frame clones here, not all; method: immunoSEQ multiplex PCR. The sample contains 65,000 to 85,000 clones, around 84% of which appear only once. Here the sequenced sample was peripheral blood, taken on day 0 of AZD1222 vaccination. The chain combines TRBV6-2 or TRBV6-3 with TRBJ2-7; D remains ambiguous. The TCR originated in an adult in good health. DNA of the CDR3: TGTGCCAGCAGTCCACGGACGGCCTACGAGCAGTACTTC. Protein sequence: CASSPRTAYEQYF.